The clone carrying this T cell receptor beta chain was counted many times. The data derive from a study of blood T cells in healthy people across ages. The second PCR ran about 7 to 12 cycles with a sample-barcoded 5' primer and J-beta primers. Through a template-switch adaptor with 12 random nucleotides, each cDNA molecule received a tag. TCRdb called the 5' RACE reads again in MiXCR, with one record for every CDR3 protein. The table lists around 500,000 distinct CDR3 sequences, about 45% of them singletons. Drawing of peripheral blood yielded 7.5 to 10 milliliters from each donor. Samples each had at least 5 micrograms of total RNA extracted. CDR1 and CDR2 (germline): SQVTM, ANQGSEA. V lost 5 bases and J 7 bases, leaving 9 bases between the germline ends. CDR3 length: 11 residues.

This TCR derives from a man aged 80 or over in good health. Source material: blood. The rearrangement links TRBV29-1 to TRBJ2-1; D gene ambiguous. CDR3 DNA sequence: TGCAGCGTTTACATGTGGAATGAGCAGTTCTTC. Encoded protein: CSVYMWNEQFF.